This record looks at one TCR beta chain sequence and its context. Its target is unknown. The data were obtained in a study of T cell repertoires in cytomegalovirus infection. Overall study context: HLA-B-restricted CMV epitopes that are well studied, plus recently identified HLA-C-restricted ones, were used by the study. Shared public TCR beta signatures pointed to both CMV infection and a matching HLA type. Points from the study as a whole: Accumulated public TCR beta family frequency recognized individuals carrying CMV together with the relevant HLA. Dominating the ex vivo response were TCR beta clonotypes that were CMV-specific and HLA-C-restricted.

Via MiXCR, TCRdb re-called the reads, giving one row per CDR3 protein. The sample lists 150,000 or so distinct CDR3 sequences; less than 25% were seen once. Germline assignment: CDR1 MNHEY and CDR2 SVGEGT. This CDR3 has 13 residues. The V gene lost 4 bases and the J gene lost 3 bases, with 9 bases spanning the gap. The clonotype originates from a human donor in good health (CMV status not recorded). Some clones in this sample may be carry-over from other donors' samples. The chain joins TRBV6-2 or TRBV6-3 to TRBJ1-1, with D possibly being TRBD1 (5 bases). This specimen was CD8+ T cells from cultured PBMCs, taken from culture after CMV antigen stimulation. The CDR3, as DNA: TGTGCCAGCAGTTTCGGGGACTACACTGAAGCTTTCTTT. It codes for CASSFGDYTEAFF.